The 16 T cell receptor beta chains listed next were all sequenced from one sample in a study of shared clonotypes between healthy human individuals. Naive CD8 cells were CD45RO-negative, positively selected for CCR7, excluding terminally differentiated effector memory CD45RA+ cells. Clones were sequenced by immunoSEQ multiplex PCR, and TCRdb holds only the in-frame ones, with some missing. The repertoire holds 560,000 or so clones, roughly 96% seen once, with 0.11% in the top ten. Sequenced input: naive CD8+ T cells sorted from blood. All receptors derive from a woman under 40 in good health.

The chain couples TRBV27 to TRBJ2-2; D gene ambiguous. V dropped 3 bases and J dropped 0 bases, with 5 bases sitting between them. This CDR3 comprises 14 residues. Germline V CDR1 and CDR2: MNHEY, SMNVEV (reference sequence). CDR3 residues: CASSLFSNTGELFF. In nucleotides, the CDR3 is TGTGCCAGCAGTTTGTTTTCGAACACCGGGGAGCTGTTTTTT.

This rearrangement joins TRBV5-8 to TRBJ1-5, with 8 bases fitting TRBD1. Trimming at V came to 1 base and at J to 6 bases, leaving 12 bases not matched to a gene. CDR1 is SGHTS, CDR2 YDEGEE, per germline. The CDR3 sequence is 17 residues long. This chain's CDR3 is CASSLSLEQGAFQPQHF. The CDR3 nucleotides read TGTGCCAGCAGCTTGTCCCTTGAGCAGGGGGCGTTTCAGCCCCAGCATTTT.

The rearrangement joins TRBV2 to TRBJ1-2, with 7 bases lining up with TRBD1. V lost 2 bases to trimming and J lost 1 base; unmatched junction nucleotides: 13. There are 18 residues in the CDR3. CDR1 is SNHLY, CDR2 FYNNEI, per germline. The DNA for the CDR3 is TGTGCCAGCAGTGAATTGGGGGGACAGTTAGTCGGTAACTATGGCTACACCTTC. It encodes CASSELGGQLVGNYGYTF.

This chain joins TRBV28 and TRBJ2-7; D unresolved. Looked up from germline, CDR1 is MDHEN and CDR2 is SYDVKM. V was pared by 5 bases and J by 5 bases, with 19 bases between. There are 15 residues in the CDR3. Here the CDR3 reads CASSAIFGSGHEQYF. CDR3 DNA sequence: TGTGCCAGCAGTGCCATCTTTGGAAGTGGTCACGAGCAGTACTTC.

The V call is TRBV4-2, the J call TRBJ2-5, with 10 positions matching TRBD2. V shed 0 bases, J shed 1 base, and the junction held 17 bases outside the gene matches. Germline values: CDR1 LGHNA, CDR2 YNFKEQ. CDR3 length equals 21 residues. The CDR3 nucleotides are TGTGCCAGCAGCCAAGATTGGGGGGGCAGAGCTCTAGCGGGAGTCCAAGAGACCCAGTACTTC. It translates to CASSQDWGGRALAGVQETQYF.

The rearrangement uses TRBV6-1 and TRBJ2-7; D gene ambiguous. From germline, CDR1 is MNHNS and CDR2 SASEGT. The V gene lost 8 bases and the J gene lost 3 bases, with 11 bases spanning the gap. The length of the CDR3 is 12 residues. CDR3 in DNA: TGTGCCAGCGGGCTCTTTCTCTACGAGCAGTACTTC. Protein sequence: CASGLFLYEQYF.

This clone showed up just once. The chain joins TRBV18 to TRBJ1-4, with D possibly TRBD1 on 6 matching bases. V was shortened by 3 bases and J by 8 bases, with 16 bases between the two germline ends. This CDR3 contains 15 residues. Germline CDR1 is KGHSH and CDR2 is LQKENI. The CDR3 DNA is TGTGCCAGCTCACCGGACGCAGGGGTAGGAGAAAAACTGTTTTTT. Translation: CASSPDAGVGEKLFF.

This chain uses TRBV4-1 with TRBJ2-6, with D perhaps matching TRBD2 (5 bases). V lost 4 bases and J lost 0, with 22 bases in between. The CDR3 sequence is 20 residues long. Germline V CDR1 and CDR2: MGHRA, YSYEKL. CDR3: CASSLDFIAEFASGANVLTF. The CDR3 bases are TGCGCCAGCAGCCTGGACTTCATAGCTGAGTTCGCCTCTGGGGCCAACGTCCTGACTTTC.

The gene calls are TRBV9 and TRBJ2-3; 7 nucleotides align to TRBD2. The V gene end was trimmed by 0 bases and the J gene end by 0 bases; junction bases not matched to a gene: 16. The CDR3 is 20 residues long. CDR1 and CDR2 from the germline V gene are SGDLS and YYNGEE. The CDR3 sequence: CASSVGSGTSLGRSTDTQYF. CDR3 nucleotide sequence: TGTGCCAGCAGCGTAGGGAGCGGGACCTCCCTGGGTCGTAGCACAGATACGCAGTATTTT.

The V gene is TRBV5-1, the J gene TRBJ2-3; 10 positions agree with TRBD2. Germline CDR1 and CDR2: SGHRS and YFSETQ. After removal of 4 bases from V and 7 bases from J, the junction contained 12 bases not matched to a gene. This CDR3 is built from 16 residues. The DNA of the CDR3 is TGCGCCAGCAGCAAACAGAGCGGGAGGGACTCATATACGCAGTATTTT. Translating gives CASSKQSGRDSYTQYF.

Only one count was recorded for this clone. The V call is TRBV19, the J call TRBJ2-2, with D perhaps matching TRBD2 (5 bases). Trimming shortened V by 7 bases and J by 5 bases, and 8 bases separated the two germline ends. The V gene's germline CDR1 is LNHDA and CDR2 SQIVND (reference sequence). The CDR3 has 12 residues. The CDR3 here is CASKLGTGELFF. The DNA for the CDR3 is TGTGCCAGTAAACTAGGAACCGGGGAGCTGTTTTTT.

The rearrangement uses TRBV6-6 and TRBJ1-1; 7 bases line up with TRBD1. The V gene's germline CDR1 is MNHNY and CDR2 SVGAGI (reference sequence). This CDR3 region has 15 residues. V trimming: 8 bases; J trimming: 1 base; junction bases outside the gene matches: 10. The CDR3 DNA reads as TGTGCCAGCCTGGGACAGTCGTCCCCGAACACTGAAGCTTTCTTT. It codes for CASLGQSSPNTEAFF.

The CDR3 is CATSRVKGQLIPGPYNEQFF. The CDR3 DNA is TGTGCCACCAGCAGAGTTAAGGGACAGTTAATCCCCGGTCCGTACAATGAGCAGTTCTTC. The chain combines TRBV15 with TRBJ2-1, with 7 bases fitting TRBD1. The CDR3 sequence is 20 residues long. V shed 1 base and J 4 bases; nucleotides not matched to a gene: 19. Germline CDR1 is LNHNV and CDR2 is YYDKDF (reference sequence).

The chain couples TRBV28 to TRBJ1-5, with D hard to call. Between the trimmed V and J ends, which lost 9 bases and 0 bases, there was a span of 9 bases. This CDR3 has 13 amino acids. Per the germline V gene, CDR1 is MDHEN and CDR2 is SYDVKM. As DNA, the CDR3 is TGTGCCAGTGACTCCCGTAGCAATCAGCCCCAGCATTTT. Protein: CASDSRSNQPQHF.

The genes are TRBV5-6 and TRBJ2-7; maybe TRBD2 (6 bases). The V end was cut by 4 bases, the J end by 6 bases, with 11 bases between. CDR1 and CDR2 (germline): SGHDT, YYEEEE. This CDR3 has 12 residues. The CDR3 coding sequence is TGTGCCAGCAGCCCGGGACTCGGCGAGCAGTACTTC. Its protein product is CASSPGLGEQYF.

This sequence joins TRBV5-4 and TRBJ1-2; D is uncertain. CDR1 SGHNT and CDR2 YYREEE come from the germline V gene (reference sequence). The germline V and J ends were trimmed by 4 bases and 6 bases, with 22 bases remaining between them. The CDR3 is made up of 16 amino acids. CDR3 sequence reads: CASSPKWGGSSHGYTF. The CDR3, as DNA: TGTGCCAGCAGCCCGAAGTGGGGAGGGAGCAGTCATGGCTACACCTTC.